Listed below are T cell receptor beta chains from one sample, sequenced in a study of beta chain features in type 1 diabetes. Data came from immunoSEQ multiplex PCR; TCRdb stores just in-frame clones and leaves some out. The table has about 930,000 clones, roughly 16% seen once. Sequencing used naive CD4+ T cells from blood. The receptors come from a woman aged 18 to 35 in good health. Each CDR3 is given with its conserved first and last residue. A D gene is named only where the DNA matches it firmly. Size is stated for part of the rows, as once, few or many counts, or as a class when the clone is expanded.

V,size,J,D,DNA,CDR3
TRBV7-3,few,TRBJ2-3,.,TGTGCCAGCAGCTTAAACCCCCCGGCAGTCTACACAGATACGCAGTATTTT,CASSLNPPAVYTDTQYF
TRBV11-2,.,TRBJ2-1,.,TGTGCCAGACGTAGCGGTCCACAGCAACTCGCGGGCTCCTACAATGAGCAGTTCTTC,CARRSGPQQLAGSYNEQFF
TRBV28,few,TRBJ2-7,TRBD2,TGTGCCAGCAGTAGTAGCGGGAGTGGGGCCTACGAGCAGTACTTC,CASSSSGSGAYEQYF
TRBV9,.,TRBJ1-1,.,TGTGCCAGCAGCGTAGAGGGAGGCACTGAAGCTTTCTTT,CASSVEGGTEAFF
TRBV2,few,TRBJ2-3,.,TGTGCCAGCACCAAGAGGTCTCTATCGGGAGAAACAGATACGCAGTATTTT,CASTKRSLSGETDTQYF
TRBV6-6,.,TRBJ1-2,.,TGTGCCAGCAGTTACCCCGGGACACCATCCTTC,CASSYPGTPSF
TRBV4-1,.,TRBJ2-4,.,TGCGCCAGCAGCCAAGATCCCCAGACCGCGCTAGCCAAAAACATTCAGTACTTC,CASSQDPQTALAKNIQYF
TRBV5-6,few,TRBJ2-3,TRBD2,TGTGCCAGCAGCTTGGAGCCTAGCGGGAGCGCAGATACGCAGTATTTT,CASSLEPSGSADTQYF
TRBV7-9,.,TRBJ2-3,TRBD2,TGTGCCAGCAGTTTCGGCGAACTAGCGGGAGACCCTAGGTATTTT,CASSFGELAGDPRYF
TRBV28,.,TRBJ2-1,TRBD2,TGTGCCAGCAGTTTGCCTACACCAGCTCGGGGGACTAATTACAATGAGCAGTTCTTC,CASSLPTPARGTNYNEQFF
TRBV4-3,.,TRBJ1-5,.,TGCGCCAGCAGCCAAGAATGGCAGAGAGATCAGCCCCAGCATTTT,CASSQEWQRDQPQHF
TRBV6-5,few,TRBJ2-3,.,TGTGCCAGCAGTTACGTGGGAGCGAACACAGATACGCAGTATTTT,CASSYVGANTDTQYF
TRBV28,few,TRBJ2-2,.,TGTGCCAGCAGTACCACAACGTGGGGCACCGGGGAGCTGTTTTTT,CASSTTTWGTGELFF
TRBV27,.,TRBJ2-2,.,TGTGCCAGCAGGGGAGCGGCGAACACCGGGGAGCTGTTTTTT,CASRGAANTGELFF
TRBV28,.,TRBJ2-2,.,TGTGCCAGCAGTTTATCCCCCGGCACCGGGGAGCTGTTTTTT,CASSLSPGTGELFF
TRBV6-5,.,TRBJ2-7,.,TGTGCCAGCAGATCCATCGGGACGGCGGCCTACGAGCAGTACTTC,CASRSIGTAAYEQYF
TRBV6-6,.,TRBJ2-7,TRBD2,TGTGCCAGCAGCCGGCTAGGGACTAGCGGCTCCTACGAGCAGTACTTC,CASSRLGTSGSYEQYF
TRBV19,few,TRBJ2-5,TRBD1,TGTGCCTGTGAGGACAGGGACGGAGAGACCCAGTACTTC,CACEDRDGETQYF
TRBV9,few,TRBJ2-2,TRBD2,TGTGCCAGCAGCGCGGGAGGGGGACTAGCGGGGAACACCGGGGAGCTGTTTTTT,CASSAGGGLAGNTGELFF
TRBV10-3,few,TRBJ2-3,.,TGTGCCATCAGTGAGTCGGGAGAGGATACGCAGTATTTT,CAISESGEDTQYF
TRBV4-2,few,TRBJ2-4,.,TGTGCCAGCAGCCAAGACCCTCGGGGGTCTGCCAAAAACATTCAGTACTTC,CASSQDPRGSAKNIQYF
TRBV9,.,TRBJ1-3,.,TGTGCCAGCAGCGTAGGTTTGGACTCTGGAAACACCATATATTTT,CASSVGLDSGNTIYF
TRBV27,few,TRBJ1-1,.,TGTGCCAGCAGTCCAACCTCGATGAAGAACACTGAAGCTTTCTTT,CASSPTSMKNTEAFF
TRBV25-1,.,TRBJ1-4,TRBD1,TGTGCCAGCAGTGAAGTGACAGGGAGGGGTGAAAAACTGTTTTTT,CASSEVTGRGEKLFF
TRBV28,few,TRBJ2-7,.,TGTGCCAGCGCCTATAACGGGCATTCCTACGAGCAGTACTTC,CASAYNGHSYEQYF
TRBV2,.,TRBJ2-5,.,TGTGCCAGCAGTGAAATGGAGACCCAGTACTTC,CASSEMETQYF
TRBV7-9,.,TRBJ2-5,TRBD1,TGTGCCAGCAGCCGGAGGACAGGCCTCCAAGAGACCCAGTACTTC,CASSRRTGLQETQYF
TRBV4-3,.,TRBJ2-7,TRBD1,TGCGCCAGCAGCCAAACCCACACAGGGGCCTACGAGCAGTACTTC,CASSQTHTGAYEQYF
TRBV15,few,TRBJ2-6,.,TGTGCCACCAGGGGGTCTGGGGCCAACGTCCTGACTTTC,CATRGSGANVLTF
TRBV7-6,few,TRBJ2-1,.,TGTGCCAGCAGCCCAAGTCTAACCTATTCTCCGCAGTTCTTC,CASSPSLTYSPQFF
TRBV7-2,.,TRBJ2-1,TRBD1,TGTGCCAGCAGCCTGGGACAGCACAATGAGCAGTTCTTC,CASSLGQHNEQFF
TRBV15,few,TRBJ2-7,TRBD1,TGTGCCACCAGCAGAGATCCGGGGACAGGGTACTTCTACGAGCAGTACTTC,CATSRDPGTGYFYEQYF
TRBV4-3,few,TRBJ2-1,TRBD2,TGCGCCAGCAGCCAGGGCGGGAGTATCTACAATGAGCAGTTCTTC,CASSQGGSIYNEQFF
TRBV7-3,.,TRBJ2-1,TRBD2,TGTGCCAGCAGCCCCGCTAGCGGACGCCAGTTCTTC,CASSPASGRQFF